A selection of T cell receptor beta chains follows, all from one sample in a study of persistence of HIV-infected CD4 T cells. These receptors are not linked to any known antigen. The protocol was immunoSEQ multiplex PCR, while the TCRdb copy is restricted to in-frame clones and leaves out a portion. Of about 43,000 clones listed, 80% to 90% were seen once; the top ten hold approximately 0.93%. The starting material was CD4+ T cells sorted from PBMCs after roughly 18-hour stimulation, obtained from a patient who received antiretroviral therapy. All receptors derive from an adult man with HIV who was CMV-seropositive. Each CDR3 is given with its conserved first and last residue. The D gene is left open where the match is weak. Clone size is given for some rows only: seen once, a few or many times, or a class if the clone is expanded.

clone_size: .
j_call: TRBJ1-5
d_call: .
v_call: TRBV6-5
cdr3_nt: TGTGCCAGCAGGCCGGGCGGGGAGGGTCAGCCCCAGCATTTT
cdr3_aa: CASRPGGEGQPQHF

clone_size: .
j_call: TRBJ1-5
d_call: TRBD1
v_call: TRBV3-1/TRBV3-2
cdr3_nt: TGTGCCAGCAGCCAGCAGGGGGGCAATCAGCCCCAGCATTTT
cdr3_aa: CASSQQGGNQPQHF

clone_size: few
j_call: TRBJ1-1
d_call: .
v_call: TRBV12-3/TRBV12-4
cdr3_nt: TGTGCCAGCGTGGACAGAATGAACACTGAAGCTTTCTTT
cdr3_aa: CASVDRMNTEAFF

clone_size: .
j_call: TRBJ1-2
d_call: .
v_call: TRBV4-1
cdr3_nt: TGCGCCAGCAGCCAAGAGCATATACGGGGATCGGGAGGCTACACCTTC
cdr3_aa: CASSQEHIRGSGGYTF

clone_size: .
j_call: TRBJ2-1
d_call: TRBD1
v_call: TRBV28
cdr3_nt: TGTGCCAGCAGTGGGGGACAGGCGAGCTCCTACAATGAGCAGTTCTTC
cdr3_aa: CASSGGQASSYNEQFF

clone_size: once
j_call: TRBJ2-1
d_call: TRBD2
v_call: TRBV5-1
cdr3_nt: TGCGCCAGCAGGGTAGCGGGGGGCTCCTACAATGAGCAGTTCTTC
cdr3_aa: CASRVAGGSYNEQFF

clone_size: .
j_call: TRBJ1-6
d_call: .
v_call: TRBV14
cdr3_nt: TGTGCCAGCAGCCAAGGGGGCAGGGGTAATTCACCCCTCCACTTT
cdr3_aa: CASSQGGRGNSPLHF

clone_size: .
j_call: TRBJ2-7
d_call: .
v_call: TRBV10-2
cdr3_nt: TGCGCCGTACAAGCCAGGGACTACGAGCAGTACTTC
cdr3_aa: CAVQARDYEQYF

clone_size: .
j_call: TRBJ2-7
d_call: .
v_call: TRBV28
cdr3_nt: TGTGCCAGCAGCTGGGACGGAGCGCGCTCCTACGAGCAGTACTTC
cdr3_aa: CASSWDGARSYEQYF

clone_size: .
j_call: TRBJ1-2
d_call: .
v_call: TRBV6-5
cdr3_nt: TGTGCCAGCAGTCCCAGCAGGGGTGCGCATGGCTACACCTTC
cdr3_aa: CASSPSRGAHGYTF

clone_size: once
j_call: TRBJ2-3
d_call: .
v_call: TRBV6-6
cdr3_nt: TGTGCCAGCAGTATGACTGGAGGTTTAGATACGCAGTATTTT
cdr3_aa: CASSMTGGLDTQYF

clone_size: .
j_call: TRBJ2-2
d_call: .
v_call: TRBV20-1
cdr3_nt: TGCAGTGCTAGTCGCCAGGGCGGTTACACCGGGGAGCTGTTTTTT
cdr3_aa: CSASRQGGYTGELFF

clone_size: .
j_call: TRBJ2-1
d_call: TRBD2
v_call: TRBV29-1
cdr3_nt: TGCAGCGTTCCCGGGACTAGGGGTGAGCAGTTCTTC
cdr3_aa: CSVPGTRGEQFF

clone_size: .
j_call: TRBJ1-5
d_call: .
v_call: TRBV28
cdr3_nt: TGTGCCAGCAGTTTCAGAAGGGGGTCTTATAGCAATCAGCCCCAGCATTTT
cdr3_aa: CASSFRRGSYSNQPQHF

clone_size: .
j_call: TRBJ1-3
d_call: .
v_call: TRBV10-2
cdr3_nt: TGCGCCAGCAGTCGCACCCGGACAGAAGGAAACACCATATATTTT
cdr3_aa: CASSRTRTEGNTIYF

clone_size: .
j_call: TRBJ1-5
d_call: .
v_call: TRBV27
cdr3_nt: TGTGCCAGCAGCCCTAGGGGGGGGGTAAGCAATCAGCCCCAGCATTTT
cdr3_aa: CASSPRGGVSNQPQHF

clone_size: .
j_call: TRBJ2-2
d_call: .
v_call: TRBV19
cdr3_nt: TGTGCCAGTAGTAGCTTGACAGCGAACACCGGGGAGCTGTTTTTT
cdr3_aa: CASSSLTANTGELFF

clone_size: .
j_call: TRBJ2-7
d_call: .
v_call: TRBV6-5
cdr3_nt: TGTGCCAGCAGTCCCCGAGGGGGTCCCTACGAGCAGTACTTC
cdr3_aa: CASSPRGGPYEQYF

clone_size: .
j_call: TRBJ1-6
d_call: .
v_call: TRBV12-3/TRBV12-4
cdr3_nt: TGTGCCAGCAGCCGCGCCCTGGGGTCACCCCTCCACTTT
cdr3_aa: CASSRALGSPLHF

clone_size: .
j_call: TRBJ1-3
d_call: TRBD1
v_call: TRBV18
cdr3_nt: TGTGCCAGCTCACCTAGGGGGCGCGTCTCTGGAAACACCATATATTTT
cdr3_aa: CASSPRGRVSGNTIYF

clone_size: .
j_call: TRBJ2-7
d_call: TRBD1
v_call: TRBV5-1
cdr3_nt: TGCGCCAGCAGCCTCGGACAGGGGGCCTCCGAGCAGTACTTC
cdr3_aa: CASSLGQGASEQYF

clone_size: .
j_call: TRBJ1-2
d_call: TRBD1
v_call: TRBV19
cdr3_nt: TGTGCCAGTAGCACCTCCGGGACAGGGAACTATGGCTACACCTTC
cdr3_aa: CASSTSGTGNYGYTF